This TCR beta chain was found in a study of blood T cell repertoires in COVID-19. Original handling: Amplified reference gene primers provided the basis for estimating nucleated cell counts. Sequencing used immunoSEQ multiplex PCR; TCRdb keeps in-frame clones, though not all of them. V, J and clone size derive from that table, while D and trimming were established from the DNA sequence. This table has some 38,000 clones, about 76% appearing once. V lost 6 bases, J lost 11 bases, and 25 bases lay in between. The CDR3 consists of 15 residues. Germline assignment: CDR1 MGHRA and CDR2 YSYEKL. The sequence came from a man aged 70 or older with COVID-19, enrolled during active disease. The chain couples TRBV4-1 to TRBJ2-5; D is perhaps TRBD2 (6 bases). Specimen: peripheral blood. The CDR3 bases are TGCGCCAGCAGTCCGGGGACGGGACGCTTTGGAGGGCAGTACTTC. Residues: CASSPGTGRFGGQYF.